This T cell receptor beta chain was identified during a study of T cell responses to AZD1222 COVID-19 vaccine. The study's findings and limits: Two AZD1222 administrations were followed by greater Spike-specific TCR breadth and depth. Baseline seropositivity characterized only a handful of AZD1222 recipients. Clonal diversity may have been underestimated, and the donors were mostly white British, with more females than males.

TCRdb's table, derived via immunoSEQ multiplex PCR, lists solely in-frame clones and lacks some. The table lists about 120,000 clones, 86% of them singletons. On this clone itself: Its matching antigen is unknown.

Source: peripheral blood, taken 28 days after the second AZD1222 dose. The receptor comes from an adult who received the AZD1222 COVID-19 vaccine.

CDR3 in amino acids: CASTFQGVMDNEQFF. The CDR3 bases are TGTGCCAGCACCTTCCAGGGGGTTATGGACAATGAGCAGTTCTTC. This chain connects TRBV7-2 to TRBJ2-1, with 7 bases matching TRBD1. The CDR3 is 15 residues long. V shed 7 bases and J 5 bases; nucleotides not matched to a gene: 11. CDR1 and CDR2 (germline): SGHTA, FQGNSA.